The clone carrying this T cell receptor (beta chain) has more than one count but fewer than ten. What it binds is not known. The data were obtained in a study of T cells in localized non-small cell lung cancer. Germline CDR1 is SGHVS and CDR2 is FNYEAQ. The CDR3 consists of 14 residues. Trimming removed 4 bases from V and 3 bases from J, with 10 bases in between. Overall study findings and caveats: Of the top 100 tumor clones, median about 53 were in adjacent lung, some 30 among its top 100. Adjacent uninvolved lung had the highest clonality, suggesting focused antigen responses. A single tumor region was sequenced, leaving heterogeneity possible.

TCRdb's copy holds only in-frame clones and misses some; the assay was immunoSEQ multiplex PCR. Among about 24,000 clones listed, 87% were seen once. The chain couples TRBV7-6 to TRBJ1-5; D unclear. Here the sequenced sample was peripheral blood, taken before any cancer treatment. This sequence was found in a male donor aged 60 or over with stage I squamous cell lung carcinoma. CDR3 sequence reads: CASSSGPINQPQHF. In DNA form, the CDR3 reads TGTGCCAGCAGCTCTGGACCGATCAATCAGCCCCAGCATTTT. Supplemented by reference TRBV7-6 and TRBJ1-5, the full variable domain reads GAGVSQSPRYKVTKRGQDVALRCDPISGHVSLYWYRQALGQGPEFLTYFNYEAQQDKSGLPNDRFSAERPEGSISTLTIQRTEQRDSAMYRCASSSGPINQPQHFGDGTRLSIL.